What follows are 29 T cell receptor beta chains derived from one specimen sequenced in a study of shared clonotypes between healthy human individuals. Naive CD8 cells were CD45RO-negative, positively selected for CCR7, excluding terminally differentiated effector memory CD45RA+ cells. The repertoire was sequenced with immunoSEQ multiplex PCR; TCRdb's copy has only in-frame clones and lacks some. The data show around 2.1 million clones, with about 92% seen just once and 1.7% held by the top ten. What was sequenced was naive CD8+ T cells from PBMCs. The source is a young man in good health. Some clones in this sample may be carry-over from other donors' samples.

The chain joins TRBV27 to TRBJ1-4, with TRBD1 matching over 7 bases. There are 16 residues in the CDR3. Germline CDR1 reads MNHEY; CDR2 reads SMNVEV (reference sequence). The ends lost 3 bases at V and 5 bases at J; junction bases unmatched: 9. The DNA of the CDR3 is TGTGCCAGCAGTTTCCGGGTTAGGGGGCGGAATGAAAAACTGTTTTTT. Its translation is CASSFRVRGRNEKLFF. Combining the CDR3 with reference TRBV27 and TRBJ1-4 gives the whole variable domain EAQVTQNPRYLITVTGKKLTVTCSQNMNHEYMSWYRQDPGLGLRQIYYSMNVEVTDKGDVPEGYKVSRKEKRNFPLILESPSPNQTSLYFCASSFRVRGRNEKLFFGSGTQLSVL.

Of note for this clone: Other DNA sequences within the sample encode an identical CDR3. The rearrangement uses TRBV19 and TRBJ1-5; weak D call: TRBD1 (5 bases). Trimming left V 4 bases short and J 1 base short, with 8 bases between. This CDR3 has 14 residues. Germline loops: CDR1 LNHDA, CDR2 SQIVND (reference sequence). The CDR3 region is CASSTRGSNQPQHF. In nucleotides, the CDR3 is TGTGCCAGTAGTACCCGGGGCAGCAATCAGCCCCAGCATTTT.

This chain connects TRBV5-4 to TRBJ2-1; D possibly corresponds to TRBD2 (5 bases). This CDR3 is built from 15 residues. Germline V gene data show CDR1 as SGHNT and CDR2 as YYREEE (reference sequence). Trimming removed 4 bases from V and 2 bases from J, with 13 bases in between. This CDR3 reads CASSLAPLAYNEQFF. For the CDR3, the DNA is TGTGCCAGCAGCCTAGCCCCCTTGGCCTACAATGAGCAGTTCTTC.

CDR3 sequence (DNA): TGTGCCTGGAGGAGAAGAACTAACTACGAGCAGTACTTC. This gives the protein CAWRRRTNYEQYF. The chain has TRBV30 and TRBJ2-7; D is unclear. V was clipped by 3 bases and J by 3 bases, with 12 bases between them. This CDR3 spans 13 amino acids. CDR1 is GTSNPN and CDR2 is SVGIG in the germline V gene (reference sequence).

The chain carries TRBV10-3 and TRBJ1-1; tentative D call: TRBD1 (6 bases). CDR1 is ENHRY, CDR2 SYGVKD, per germline. V was trimmed by 3 bases and J by 0 bases, leaving 11 bases between them. The length of the CDR3 is 15 residues. CDR3 sequence (DNA): TGTGCCATCAGTGAAACAGGACAGCTGAACACTGAAGCTTTCTTT. Protein sequence: CAISETGQLNTEAFF.

V gene TRBV9 combines with J gene TRBJ2-1, with D possibly being TRBD2 (6 bases). Germline CDR1 and CDR2: SGDLS and YYNGEE. The CDR3 spans 16 residues. Trimming took off 0 bases at V and 7 bases at J, with 17 bases between the two ends. The chain's CDR3 is CASSVGSGSSVNEQFF. The CDR3 DNA reads as TGTGCCAGCAGCGTAGGGTCCGGGTCTAGCGTTAATGAGCAGTTCTTC.

This sequence joins TRBV7-2 and TRBJ1-3; possible D gene TRBD1, 6 bases. The V gene lost 4 bases and the J gene lost 0 bases, with 7 bases spanning the gap. The length of the CDR3 is 14 residues. From germline, CDR1 is SGHTA and CDR2 FQGNSA. In DNA form, the CDR3 reads TGTGCCAGCAGCTGGGACACCTCTGGAAACACCATATATTTT. As protein: CASSWDTSGNTIYF.

In regard to this clone: This specimen includes other DNA sequences encoding the same CDR3. The chain recombines TRBV28 with TRBJ1-1; possibly TRBD1 for D (5 bases). This CDR3 has 14 amino acids. Germline assignment: CDR1 MDHEN and CDR2 SYDVKM. V was shortened by 3 bases and J by 1 base, with 9 bases between the two germline ends. The CDR3 region is CASSFVGGNTEAFF. The CDR3 DNA reads TGTGCCAGCAGTTTTGTGGGGGGGAACACTGAAGCTTTCTTT.

With regard to this clone: The sample holds other DNA sequences that translate to the same CDR3. This rearrangement joins TRBV27 to TRBJ1-1, with D possibly matching TRBD1 (5 bases). This CDR3 region has 13 residues. From germline, CDR1 is MNHEY and CDR2 SMNVEV (reference sequence). Trimming cost V 3 bases and J 4 bases, with 9 bases left between them. As DNA, the CDR3 is TGTGCCAGCAGTTTGGTGGGGACCACTGAAGCTTTCTTT. This encodes CASSLVGTTEAFF.

The chain is built from TRBV5-1 and TRBJ2-7; 10 nucleotides line up with TRBD2. The CDR3 contains 15 residues. Germline values: CDR1 SGHRS, CDR2 YFSETQ. V shed 0 bases and J 5 bases; nucleotides not matched to a gene: 5. CDR3 loop: CASSLELAGRDEQYF. In DNA form, the CDR3 reads TGCGCCAGCAGCTTGGAACTAGCGGGAAGAGACGAGCAGTACTTC. Together with reference TRBV5-1 and TRBJ2-7, the CDR3 gives the full variable domain: KAGVTQTPRYLIKTRGQQVTLSCSPISGHRSVSWYQQTPGQGLQFLFEYFSETQRNKGNFPGRFSGRQFSNSRSEMNVSTLELGDSALYLCASSLELAGRDEQYFGPGTRLTVT.

This chain connects TRBV4-3 to TRBJ2-7; TRBD1 matches at 9 bases. Trimming took 0 bases from V and 9 from J; bases not matched to a gene: 12. The germline gives CDR1 LGHNA, CDR2 YSLEER. The CDR3 sequence is 16 residues long. CDR3 protein: CASSQEWTGEISGQYF. The DNA for the CDR3 is TGCGCCAGCAGCCAAGAGTGGACAGGGGAAATTTCCGGGCAGTACTTC.

CDR3 bases: TGTGCCAGCAGCCCCAGCCTTGGTAGGACTCAGCCCCAGCATTTT. Translated, it gives CASSPSLGRTQPQHF. J is TRBJ1-5 and V is TRBV7-6, with D uncertain. CDR1 is SGHVS and CDR2 is FNYEAQ in the germline V gene. The CDR3 consists of 15 residues. The V gene lost 5 bases and the J gene lost 6 bases, with 17 bases spanning the gap.

The rearrangement joins TRBV5-4 to TRBJ2-3, with TRBD2 matching 10 bases. The CDR3 sequence is 15 residues long. Germline V CDR1 and CDR2: SGHNT, YYREEE (reference sequence). The trim removed 2 bases at V and 2 bases at J, leaving 2 bases unmatched. The CDR3 nucleotides read TGTGCCAGCAGCTTAGGACTAGCGGTCACAGATACGCAGTATTTT. Translating gives CASSLGLAVTDTQYF.

The genes are TRBV7-9 and TRBJ1-2, with D perhaps matching TRBD1 (6 bases). V lost 6 bases to trimming and J lost 2 bases, with 16 bases between them. The CDR3 runs to 15 residues. The germline gives CDR1 SEHNR, CDR2 FQNEAQ (reference sequence). CDR3 residues: CASSPDRPTNYGYTF. The CDR3 DNA is TGTGCCAGCAGTCCCGACAGGCCTACAAACTATGGCTACACCTTC.

The chain carries TRBV23-1 and TRBJ1-1; D is possibly TRBD1 (6 bases). TRBV23-1 is an ORF, and what it does is uncertain. This CDR3 region has 19 residues. V was cut by 0 bases and J by 1 base, with 21 bases left in between. This CDR3 reads CASSQSLSGGHYTNTEAFF. CDR3 DNA sequence: TGCGCCAGCAGTCAATCGCTCAGCGGGGGACATTATACGAACACTGAAGCTTTCTTT.

The CDR3 sequence is CASSPTMTQNTEAFF. As DNA, the CDR3 is TGTGCCAGCAGCCCCACTATGACGCAGAACACTGAAGCTTTCTTT. This chain connects TRBV11-2 to TRBJ1-1; no firm D call. This CDR3 contains 15 residues. Germline V gene sequence: CDR1 SGHAT, CDR2 FQNNGV. Trimming stripped 5 bases from V and 1 base from J, with 14 bases between.

The V gene is TRBV27, the J gene TRBJ2-3, with a weak D call TRBD2 (5 bases). The V gene's germline CDR1 is MNHEY and CDR2 SMNVEV (reference sequence). The CDR3 spans 18 residues. Trimming took 6 bases from V and 2 from J, leaving 24 bases between them. The CDR3 coding sequence is TGTGCCAGCAGGTTGAGTATACGGGAAGTAGGACTCACAGATACGCAGTATTTT. It encodes CASRLSIREVGLTDTQYF.

The V call is TRBV11-2, the J call TRBJ2-2; unclear D gene. This CDR3 region has 16 residues. CDR1 and CDR2 from the germline V gene are SGHAT and FQNNGV. V dropped 2 bases and J dropped 0 bases, with 10 bases sitting between them. CDR3 region: CASSLTRTANTGELFF. In DNA form, the CDR3 reads TGTGCCAGCAGCTTAACACGAACCGCGAACACCGGGGAGCTGTTTTTT.

The V and J genes are TRBV6-1 and TRBJ1-5; TRBD1 is a possible D gene (5 bases). The CDR3 has 15 residues. Germline V gene sequence: CDR1 MNHNS, CDR2 SASEGT. The V gene lost 3 bases and the J gene lost 0 bases, with 9 bases spanning the gap. The CDR3 is CASSDRVYSNQPQHF. CDR3 bases: TGTGCCAGCAGTGACAGGGTATATAGCAATCAGCCCCAGCATTTT.

The CDR3 nucleotides read TGTGCCAGCAGCTTGGCCCAGACCGGCCCCACTGCAACTAATGAAAAACTGTTTTTT. Translating gives CASSLAQTGPTATNEKLFF. This chain uses TRBV5-4 with TRBJ1-4; no firm D call. The germline gives CDR1 SGHNT, CDR2 YYREEE (reference sequence). The CDR3 spans 19 residues. V was pared by 0 bases and J by 0 bases, with 18 bases between.

This clone was counted a single time. Distinct nucleotide sequences in the sample also encode this CDR3. The chain employs TRBV28 and TRBJ2-1, with D uncertain. The length of the CDR3 is 12 residues. Trimming took 1 base from V and 7 from J, leaving 5 bases between them. The germline gives CDR1 MDHEN, CDR2 SYDVKM. In DNA form, the CDR3 reads TGTGCCAGCAGTTTATTCCCGAATGAGCAGTTCTTC. Translated: CASSLFPNEQFF.

The rearrangement links TRBV6-1 to TRBJ1-5; D is uncertain. V was cut by 4 bases and J by 7 bases, with 11 bases left in between. The CDR3 covers 13 residues. Germline values: CDR1 MNHNS, CDR2 SASEGT. The CDR3 is CASSAPERQPQHF. The CDR3 region has the DNA TGTGCCAGCAGTGCGCCGGAGAGACAGCCCCAGCATTTT.

The chain employs TRBV6-5 and TRBJ2-7; D assignment may be TRBD1 or TRBD2 (5 bases each). CDR3 length: 16 amino acids. CDR1 and CDR2 from the germline V gene are MNHEY and SVGAGI. With 0 bases removed from V and 0 bases from J, the gap between germline ends came to 12 bases. The CDR3 loop reads CASSYSVGPLSYEQYF. In DNA, the CDR3 is TGTGCCAGCAGTTACTCGGTGGGACCCCTCTCCTACGAGCAGTACTTC.

The chain uses TRBV7-9 and TRBJ1-1, with D unresolved. Germline lookup yields CDR1 SEHNR and CDR2 FQNEAQ (reference sequence). The CDR3 has 14 residues. V gave up 6 bases and J gave up 0 bases, with 11 bases separating them. The CDR3 DNA sequence: TGTGCCAGCAGAAAGGAGCTATTGAACACTGAAGCTTTCTTT. This translates into CASRKELLNTEAFF.

The chain employs TRBV7-2 and TRBJ2-4, with D perhaps matching TRBD1 (6 bases). The CDR3 contains 14 residues. Germline V gene data show CDR1 as SGHTA and CDR2 as FQGNSA. V lost 5 bases and J lost 6, with 14 bases in between. The chain's CDR3 is CASSPGPRGNIQYF. CDR3 DNA sequence: TGTGCCAGCAGCCCGGGCCCCAGGGGAAACATTCAGTACTTC.

V gene TRBV28 combines with J gene TRBJ2-5; D may be TRBD2 (5 bases). V was pared by 3 bases and J by 5 bases, with 13 bases between. CDR3 length: 14 residues. Germline V gene lookup returns CDR1 MDHEN and CDR2 SYDVKM. The CDR3 spells CASSFTGSGETQYF. In DNA, the CDR3 is TGTGCCAGCAGTTTTACTGGGTCGGGGGAGACCCAGTACTTC.

This sequence joins TRBV15 and TRBJ2-3, with 7 positions matching TRBD2. Germline V gene lookup returns CDR1 LNHNV and CDR2 YYDKDF (reference sequence). The CDR3 consists of 13 residues. V was clipped by 7 bases and J by 1 base; unmatched bases: 2. Here the CDR3 DNA reads TGTGCCACCACCCTAGCGGGCACAGATACGCAGTATTTT. It specifies CATTLAGTDTQYF.

The chain combines TRBV7-3 with TRBJ2-3, with 7 bases fitting TRBD1. CDR3 size: 15 residues. J lost 4 bases, V lost 2 bases, and 6 bases had no gene match. The V gene's germline CDR1 is SGHTA and CDR2 FQGTGA. CDR3 in DNA: TGTGCCAGCAGCTTAGTACACCAGGGGGCAGATACGCAGTATTTT. Translated: CASSLVHQGADTQYF.

The rearrangement links TRBV6-6 to TRBJ2-2; tentatively, D is TRBD2 (6 bases). From germline, CDR1 is MNHNY and CDR2 SVGAGI (reference sequence). The V gene lost 5 bases and the J gene lost 4 bases, with 17 bases spanning the gap. This CDR3 region has 16 residues. The CDR3 DNA sequence: TGTGCCAGCAGTCACCGTAGGGGAGCGGGCACCGGGGAGCTGTTTTTT. As protein: CASSHRRGAGTGELFF.